The rows below give T cell receptor beta chains drawn from one sample of a study of OX40 agonist ivuxolimab in advanced cancers. Profiled with immunoSEQ multiplex PCR; TCRdb holds only in-frame clones, not every one. The sample yields over 10,000 clones, approximately 83% seen once. The material sequenced was CD4+ or CD8+ T cells sorted from blood, taken in a trial of the OX40 agonist ivuxolimab. The source of these receptors is an adult with an advanced solid tumor such as melanoma, head and neck, liver or kidney cancer. CDR3s include the opening cysteine and the closing phenylalanine or tryptophan. D genes are given only for firm matches. Rows may omit the clone size; those that give it use once, few, many or a size class.

j_call v_call d_call clone_size cdr3_aa cdr3_nt
TRBJ2-7 TRBV29-1 TRBD2 - CSVGGGLTYEQYF TGCAGCGTTGGGGGGGGACTAACCTACGAGCAGTACTTC
TRBJ1-6 TRBV7-9 TRBD1 - CASSAGTGGNSPLHF TGTGCCAGCAGTGCCGGGACAGGGGGCAATTCACCCCTCCACTTT
TRBJ2-7 TRBV29-1 - - CSVPGPAEQYF TGCAGCGTTCCCGGGCCTGCCGAGCAGTACTTC
TRBJ2-2 TRBV5-4 TRBD1 - CASSFGTARTGELFF TGTGCCAGCAGCTTTGGGACAGCCCGCACCGGGGAGCTGTTTTTT
TRBJ1-2 TRBV6-6 - - CASSQTDYGYTF TGTGCCAGCAGTCAGACAGACTATGGCTACACCTTC
TRBJ2-4 TRBV5-6 TRBD1 - CASSFNVGTGVPNIQYF TGTGCCAGCAGCTTTAATGTGGGGACAGGGGTCCCAAACATTCAGTACTTC
TRBJ2-1 TRBV19 TRBD2 - CASSIGTSGAYNEQFF TGTGCCAGTAGTATAGGGACTAGCGGAGCTTACAATGAGCAGTTCTTC
TRBJ2-7 TRBV4-2 - - CASSQWRDYEQYF TGTGCCAGCAGCCAATGGAGGGACTACGAGCAGTACTTC
TRBJ1-1 TRBV11-2 - - CASSILPGLTNTEAFF TGTGCCAGCAGCATCCTTCCGGGACTCACGAACACTGAAGCTTTCTTT
TRBJ2-7 TRBV27 - - CASSPPGRYEQYF TGTGCCAGCAGTCCTCCAGGGAGGTACGAGCAGTACTTC
TRBJ2-1 TRBV7-8 - - CASRYLRGRATEGQFF TGTGCCAGCAGGTATTTGCGGGGCCGTGCCACCGAGGGGCAGTTCTTC
TRBJ1-5 TRBV6-6 - - CASSYEGYSNQPQHF TGTGCCAGCAGTTACGAGGGATATAGCAATCAGCCCCAGCATTTT
TRBJ1-5 TRBV5-5 - - CASSLGGYSNQPQHF TGTGCCAGCAGCTTAGGAGGATATAGCAATCAGCCCCAGCATTTT
TRBJ1-1 TRBV5-1 - - CASSYVLNKGNTEAFF TGCGCCAGCAGCTACGTCTTAAATAAAGGGAACACTGAAGCTTTCTTT
TRBJ1-2 TRBV20-1 - - CSARTLGGYTF TGCAGTGCTAGAACCTTGGGTGGCTACACCTTC
TRBJ1-5 TRBV27 - - CASSYYSNQPQHF TGTGCCAGCAGTTACTATAGCAATCAGCCCCAGCATTTT
TRBJ1-1 TRBV28 TRBD1 - CASSPGGTEAFF TGTGCCAGCAGTCCAGGGGGCACTGAAGCTTTCTTT
TRBJ2-1 TRBV7-8 - - CASSLATSYNEQFF TGTGCCAGCAGCTTAGCTACCTCCTACAATGAGCAGTTCTTC
TRBJ2-1 TRBV28 - - CASSLTVGSSYNEQFF TGTGCCAGCAGTTTAACGGTGGGGAGCTCCTACAATGAGCAGTTCTTC
TRBJ2-2 TRBV29-1 TRBD2 - CSVEGLVNTGELFF TGCAGCGTTGAGGGACTAGTGAACACCGGGGAGCTGTTTTTT
TRBJ2-5 TRBV15 - few CATSRFTGPQETQYF TGTGCCACCAGCAGGTTCACAGGGCCCCAAGAGACCCAGTACTTC
TRBJ2-1 TRBV6-5 TRBD2 - CASSSGLALHEQFF TGTGCCAGCAGCTCTGGACTAGCTCTTCATGAGCAGTTCTTC
TRBJ1-6 TRBV5-4 - - CASSLVNSPLHF TGTGCCAGCAGCTTGGTCAATTCACCCCTCCACTTT
TRBJ2-2 TRBV10-1 - large CASSEDTNTGELFF TGCGCCAGCAGTGAGGACACTAACACCGGGGAGCTGTTTTTT
TRBJ2-7 TRBV9 TRBD1 few CASSPGDRPYEQYF TGTGCCAGCAGCCCCGGGGACAGGCCCTACGAGCAGTACTTC
TRBJ2-1 TRBV19 TRBD2 - CASSILAGVGYNEQFF TGTGCCAGTAGTATATTAGCGGGAGTCGGCTACAATGAGCAGTTCTTC
TRBJ1-6 TRBV9 - - CASSVDRDVYNSPLHF TGTGCCAGCAGCGTAGATCGGGACGTTTATAATTCACCCCTCCACTTT
TRBJ2-7 TRBV27 - - CASSLEQRSYEQYF TGTGCCAGCAGTTTAGAACAGCGATCCTACGAGCAGTACTTC
TRBJ1-2 TRBV14 - - CASSPGGYGYTF TGTGCCAGCAGCCCGGGAGGATATGGCTACACCTTC
TRBJ2-6 TRBV7-8 - once CASSLGLYRTVSGANVLTF TGTGCCAGCAGCTTAGGTCTGTATAGGACAGTTTCTGGGGCCAACGTCCTGACTTTC
TRBJ1-2 TRBV4-3 TRBD1 - CASSQDGTGANYGYTF TGCGCCAGCAGCCAAGATGGCACAGGGGCTAACTATGGCTACACCTTC
TRBJ1-2 TRBV9 TRBD1 - CASSVAGGDVYGYTF TGTGCCAGCAGCGTAGCAGGGGGCGATGTCTATGGCTACACCTTC
TRBJ1-2 TRBV6-5 - - CASSYSGWPQAYGYTF TGTGCCAGCAGTTACTCGGGATGGCCTCAGGCCTATGGCTACACCTTC
TRBJ2-7 TRBV27 TRBD2 - CASSYSGGEQYF TGTGCCAGCAGTTACTCGGGGGGCGAGCAGTACTTC
TRBJ2-7 TRBV4-1 - - CASSPGQGPTYEQYF TGCGCCAGCAGCCCGGGACAAGGCCCAACCTACGAGCAGTACTTC
TRBJ2-7 TRBV9 - - CASSVAGATGNEQYF TGTGCCAGCAGCGTAGCGGGAGCTACTGGAAACGAGCAGTACTTC
TRBJ1-5 TRBV11-2 TRBD1 - CASSSGTGGGDQPQHF TGTGCCAGCAGCTCCGGGACAGGAGGAGGAGATCAGCCCCAGCATTTT
TRBJ2-3 TRBV12-5 - - CASGLDPGDSTDTQYF TGTGCTAGTGGTTTGGACCCTGGTGATAGCACAGATACGCAGTATTTT
TRBJ2-7 TRBV7-6 - - CASSSIGGAPYEQYF TGTGCCAGCAGCTCCATAGGGGGGGCCCCATACGAGCAGTACTTC
TRBJ1-5 TRBV7-9 - - CASSLGAQPQHF TGTGCCAGCAGCTTAGGGGCTCAGCCCCAGCATTTT